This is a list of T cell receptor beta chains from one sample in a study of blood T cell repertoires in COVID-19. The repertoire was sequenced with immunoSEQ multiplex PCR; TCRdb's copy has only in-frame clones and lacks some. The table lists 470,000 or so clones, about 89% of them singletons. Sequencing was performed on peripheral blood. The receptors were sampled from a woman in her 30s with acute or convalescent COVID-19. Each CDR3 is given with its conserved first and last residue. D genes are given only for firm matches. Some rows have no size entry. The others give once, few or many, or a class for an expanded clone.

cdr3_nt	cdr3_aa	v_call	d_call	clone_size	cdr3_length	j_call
TGTGCCAGCGGCAGGGACACTGAAGCTTTCTTT	CASGRDTEAFF	TRBV6-5	-	-	11	TRBJ1-1
TGTGCCAGCAGCCCCGAGACAGGGTACAATGAGCAGTTCTTC	CASSPETGYNEQFF	TRBV7-2	TRBD1	-	14	TRBJ2-1
TGTGCCAGCAGCGTATCGACGACAGGGGTCACCGGGGAGCTGTTTTTT	CASSVSTTGVTGELFF	TRBV9	TRBD1	-	16	TRBJ2-2
TGTGCCAGCAGCAAGGACAGTGTCAATGAGCAGTTCTTC	CASSKDSVNEQFF	TRBV27	-	-	13	TRBJ2-1
TGTGCCAGCAGCTTAACGAGCGGGGAGGGCAATGAGCAGTTCTTC	CASSLTSGEGNEQFF	TRBV7-3	TRBD2	-	15	TRBJ2-1
TGCAGCGTTGAGGGGGACAGGGGACCTGGGGCCAACGTCCTGACTTTC	CSVEGDRGPGANVLTF	TRBV29-1	TRBD1	-	16	TRBJ2-6
TGTGCCAGTAGTGGCCCCCGGGACAGGGGTATAGTTGAGCAGTTCTTC	CASSGPRDRGIVEQFF	TRBV19	TRBD1	-	16	TRBJ2-1
TGTGCCAGCAGCCCCAAGAGCTCCTACGAGCAGTACTTC	CASSPKSSYEQYF	TRBV9	-	-	13	TRBJ2-7
TGCGCCAGCAGCTTGTGGGGCGGGGAGTCCTACGAGCAGTACTTC	CASSLWGGESYEQYF	TRBV5-1	-	-	15	TRBJ2-7
TGTGCCAGCAGCCCTGGGGGGGTCACTAATGAAAAACTGTTTTTT	CASSPGGVTNEKLFF	TRBV5-8	-	-	15	TRBJ1-4
TGTGCCAGCAGCTTTAGTTACGAGGTTAGGACCTACGAGCAGTACTTC	CASSFSYEVRTYEQYF	TRBV5-6	-	-	16	TRBJ2-7
TGCGCCAGCAGCAAGGGGACAGGGGGCTACGAGCAGTACTTC	CASSKGTGGYEQYF	TRBV5-1	TRBD1	-	14	TRBJ2-7
TGTGCCAGCAGCTTGACAGTAAACTATGGCTACACCTTC	CASSLTVNYGYTF	TRBV28	-	-	13	TRBJ1-2
TGTGCCAGCTCCCGGGACAGGGGTACGGCCTACGAGCAGTACTTC	CASSRDRGTAYEQYF	TRBV18	TRBD1	-	15	TRBJ2-7
TGTGCCAGCAGCGCGGGTCCAGATACGCAGTATTTT	CASSAGPDTQYF	TRBV7-9	-	-	12	TRBJ2-3
TGTGCCTGGAGTGTGGGGTACACAGGGGATCTAATCCCTCAGCCCCAGCATTTT	CAWSVGYTGDLIPQPQHF	TRBV30	TRBD1	-	18	TRBJ1-5
TGTGCCAGCAGCGTCGGTGGCGCCCCGGGAGCGACCCAGTACTTC	CASSVGGAPGATQYF	TRBV9	-	-	15	TRBJ2-5
TGTGCCAGCAGCTTGGACACGGAGCAGTTCTTC	CASSLDTEQFF	TRBV5-4	-	-	11	TRBJ2-1
TGCGCCAGCAGTCCACTAGCGGGGGAAGAGACCCAGTACTTC	CASSPLAGEETQYF	TRBV5-1	TRBD2	-	14	TRBJ2-5
TGTGCCAGCAGCTACCCGGGACAGGGGGCTGGGTATAACACTGAAGCTTTCTTT	CASSYPGQGAGYNTEAFF	TRBV7-9	TRBD1	-	18	TRBJ1-1
TGTGCCAGCAGATTAGACAGGGTTTCCTACGAGCAGTACTTC	CASRLDRVSYEQYF	TRBV7-9	TRBD1	-	14	TRBJ2-7
TGTGCCAGCAGCCCCCGCGGCGGGACCCTCTTCACAGATACGCAGTATTTT	CASSPRGGTLFTDTQYF	TRBV7-3	-	-	17	TRBJ2-3
TGTGCCAGCGGCCTTACAGGGTCCACTGAAGCTTTCTTT	CASGLTGSTEAFF	TRBV6-2/TRBV6-3	-	-	13	TRBJ1-1
TGTGCCAGTCAGGACAGGGGGCATTGGGACACTGAAGCTTTCTTT	CASQDRGHWDTEAFF	TRBV19	TRBD1	-	15	TRBJ1-1
TGTGCCAGCAGTTCCTCCCGACTAGCGGGGATCTACGAGCAGTACTTC	CASSSSRLAGIYEQYF	TRBV27	TRBD2	once	16	TRBJ2-7
TGCGCCAGCAGCTTGACCACAGGGGTAAACACTGAAGCTTTCTTT	CASSLTTGVNTEAFF	TRBV5-1	TRBD1	-	15	TRBJ1-1
TGTGCCAGCAGTTTGGGTCAGGGGATCACCGGGGAGCTGTTTTTT	CASSLGQGITGELFF	TRBV27	-	-	15	TRBJ2-2
TGTGCCAGCAGCGCGGACACACAGGGTTATGAGCAGTTCTTC	CASSADTQGYEQFF	TRBV9	-	-	14	TRBJ2-1
TGTGCCAGCAGACGACTTACTAGCAATCAGCCCCAGCATTTT	CASRRLTSNQPQHF	TRBV2	-	-	14	TRBJ1-5
TGTGCCAGCAGTCCCGGGACAAGCAACTACGAGCAGTACTTC	CASSPGTSNYEQYF	TRBV28	-	-	14	TRBJ2-7
TGTGCCAGCTCAAGACAGGGGGCGACGGACATTCAGTACTTC	CASSRQGATDIQYF	TRBV18	TRBD1	-	14	TRBJ2-4
TGTGCCAGCGAACTGGACAGGGGCATCTATGGCTACACCTTC	CASELDRGIYGYTF	TRBV6-5	TRBD1	medium-sized	14	TRBJ1-2
TGCAGCGTTGAAGATCTTCCGGGGGGCCGAGGAGGCTACACCTTC	CSVEDLPGGRGGYTF	TRBV29-1	-	-	15	TRBJ1-2
TGTGCCAGTAGTCTAACGGGTCAACTTAACACTGAAGCTTTCTTT	CASSLTGQLNTEAFF	TRBV19	-	-	15	TRBJ1-1
TGTGCCAGCAGCCAAGATAATTCGGCCGGGGAGCTGTTTTTT	CASSQDNSAGELFF	TRBV4-2	-	-	14	TRBJ2-2
TGTGCCAGCAGTCGACAGCTCGGCTATGGCTACACCTTC	CASSRQLGYGYTF	TRBV2	-	-	13	TRBJ1-2
TGTGCCAGCAGCGGACCCCATGTCGGGGGTACTAATGAAAAACTGTTTTTT	CASSGPHVGGTNEKLFF	TRBV9	-	-	17	TRBJ1-4
TGTGCCAGAACGGCAGGGGACTACACCTTC	CARTAGDYTF	TRBV5-3	-	few	10	TRBJ1-2
TGTGCCAGCAGCCATGGGGGCCGGGTGGATACTGAAGCTTTCTTT	CASSHGGRVDTEAFF	TRBV3-1/TRBV3-2	-	-	15	TRBJ1-1
TGTGCCAGCAGGGTGACTAGCGGGGGGGCTTACAATGAGCAGTTCTTC	CASRVTSGGAYNEQFF	TRBV21-1	-	-	16	TRBJ2-1
TGTGCCAGCAGTGACATTATCGGGACAGGGAGCACTGAAGCTTTCTTT	CASSDIIGTGSTEAFF	TRBV25-1	TRBD1	-	16	TRBJ1-1
TGTGCCAGCAGCTCCGGGACAGATCAGCCCCAGCATTTT	CASSSGTDQPQHF	TRBV5-4	TRBD1	few	13	TRBJ1-5
TGTGCCAGCAGTGATTTTTACGGGGGGGCACGTGAGCAGTTCTTC	CASSDFYGGAREQFF	TRBV2	TRBD2	-	15	TRBJ2-1
TGTGCCTGGAGTGTACGGCAGGGAAACTCACCCCTCCACTTT	CAWSVRQGNSPLHF	TRBV30	-	-	14	TRBJ1-6
TGCGCCAGCAGTCATGTGAGACAGAGCCTAGAAAAACTGTTTTTT	CASSHVRQSLEKLFF	TRBV23-1	-	-	15	TRBJ1-4